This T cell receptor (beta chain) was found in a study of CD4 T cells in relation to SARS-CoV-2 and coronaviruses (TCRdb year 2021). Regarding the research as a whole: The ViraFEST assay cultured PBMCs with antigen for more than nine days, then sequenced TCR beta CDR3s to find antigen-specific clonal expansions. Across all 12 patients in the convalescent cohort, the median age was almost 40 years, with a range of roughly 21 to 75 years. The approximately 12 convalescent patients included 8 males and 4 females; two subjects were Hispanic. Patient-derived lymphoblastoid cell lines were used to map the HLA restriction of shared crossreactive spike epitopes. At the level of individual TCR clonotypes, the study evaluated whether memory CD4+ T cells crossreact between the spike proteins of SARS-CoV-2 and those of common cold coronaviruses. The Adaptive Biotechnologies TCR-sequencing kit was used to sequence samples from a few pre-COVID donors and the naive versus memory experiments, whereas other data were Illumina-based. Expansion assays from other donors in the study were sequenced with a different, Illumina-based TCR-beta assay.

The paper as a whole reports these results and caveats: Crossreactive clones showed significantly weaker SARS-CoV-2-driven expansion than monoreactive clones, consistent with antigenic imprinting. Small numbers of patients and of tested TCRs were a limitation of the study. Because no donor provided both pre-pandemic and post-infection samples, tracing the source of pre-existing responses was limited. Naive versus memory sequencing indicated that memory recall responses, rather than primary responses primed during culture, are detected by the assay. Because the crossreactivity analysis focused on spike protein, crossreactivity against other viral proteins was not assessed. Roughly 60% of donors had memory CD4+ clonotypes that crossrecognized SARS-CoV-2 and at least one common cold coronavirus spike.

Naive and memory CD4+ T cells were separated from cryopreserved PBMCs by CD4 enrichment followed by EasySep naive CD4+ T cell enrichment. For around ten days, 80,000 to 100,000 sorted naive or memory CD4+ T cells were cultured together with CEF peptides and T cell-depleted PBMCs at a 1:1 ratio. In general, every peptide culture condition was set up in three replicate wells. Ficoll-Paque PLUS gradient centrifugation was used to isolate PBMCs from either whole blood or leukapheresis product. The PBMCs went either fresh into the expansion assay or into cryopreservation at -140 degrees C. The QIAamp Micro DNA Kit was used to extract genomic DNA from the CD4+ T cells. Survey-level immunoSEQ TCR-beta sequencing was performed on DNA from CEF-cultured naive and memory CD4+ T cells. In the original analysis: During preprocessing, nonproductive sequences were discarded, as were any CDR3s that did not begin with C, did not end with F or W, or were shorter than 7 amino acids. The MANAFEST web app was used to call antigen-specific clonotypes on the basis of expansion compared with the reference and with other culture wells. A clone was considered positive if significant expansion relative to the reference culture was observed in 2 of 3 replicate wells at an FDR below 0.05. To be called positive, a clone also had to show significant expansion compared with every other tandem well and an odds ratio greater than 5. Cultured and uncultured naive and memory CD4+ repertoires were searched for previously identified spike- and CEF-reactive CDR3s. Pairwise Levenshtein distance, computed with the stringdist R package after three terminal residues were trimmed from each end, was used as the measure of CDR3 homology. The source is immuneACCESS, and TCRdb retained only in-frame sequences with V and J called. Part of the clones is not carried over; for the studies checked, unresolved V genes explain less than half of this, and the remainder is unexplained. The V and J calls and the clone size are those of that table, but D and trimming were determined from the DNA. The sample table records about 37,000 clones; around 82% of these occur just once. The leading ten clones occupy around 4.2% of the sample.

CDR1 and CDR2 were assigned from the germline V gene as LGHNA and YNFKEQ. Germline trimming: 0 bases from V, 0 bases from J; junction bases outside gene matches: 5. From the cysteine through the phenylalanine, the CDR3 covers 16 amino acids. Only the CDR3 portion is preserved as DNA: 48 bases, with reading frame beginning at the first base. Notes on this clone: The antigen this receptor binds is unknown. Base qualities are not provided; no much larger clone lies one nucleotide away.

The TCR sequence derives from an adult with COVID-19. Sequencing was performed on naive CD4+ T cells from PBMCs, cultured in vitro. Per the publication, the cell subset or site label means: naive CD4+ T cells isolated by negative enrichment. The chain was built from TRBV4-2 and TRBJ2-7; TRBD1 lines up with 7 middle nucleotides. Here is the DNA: TGTGCCAGCAGCCAAGACCGGGACAGTCCCTCCTACGAGCAGTACTTC. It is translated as CASSQDRDSPSYEQYF.